The TCR beta chain described here comes from a study of human T cells and chemical hapten exposure. General observations from the study: More PT1 expanded TCRs went with higher patch test scores.

Time point denoted: patch test 1, 2 weeks after DPC sensitization. Documented treatment: therapeutic diphenylcyclopropenone sensitization with weekly scalp DPC. MiXCR, applied by TCRdb to the RACE reads, yields one record per CDR3 protein. The sample has tens of thousands of distinct CDR3 sequences, 9.8% seen once; the top ten hold about 3.1%. Germline assignment: CDR1 SGHRS and CDR2 YFSETQ. V gave up 1 base and J gave up 0 bases; unmatched junction bases: 8. The length of the CDR3 is 17 residues. This clonotype was detected ten times or more. Its antigen is as yet unknown. This TCR was sampled from a woman in her forties with alopecia areata. Some clones in this sample may be carry-over from other donors' samples. The material sequenced was whole blood, taken in connection with sensitization to the hapten diphenylcyclopropenone (DPC). The V call is TRBV5-1, the J call TRBJ2-3, with 7 bases matching TRBD1. CDR3 in amino acids: CASSLLGTAHSTDTQYF. For the CDR3, the DNA is TGCGCCAGCAGCTTGTTGGGGACAGCTCATAGCACAGATACGCAGTATTTT.